This T cell receptor (beta chain) emerged from a study of cytomegalovirus exposure and HLA in healthy donors. Study observations and caveats: Productive status was seen about 90% or about 30% of the time for most TCR beta V segments in an earlier analysis. Rates of TCR association differed by HLA locus in a later analysis, with DRB1 highest and HLA-C lowest.

Amplification used 60 Vbeta primers and 13 Jbeta primers. The table came from immunoSEQ multiplex PCR; TCRdb's copy has only in-frame clones and leaves some out. The sample lists about 140,000 clones, roughly four fifths occurring once. V lost 4 bases, J lost 5 bases, and 12 bases lay in between. Germline CDR1 is ENHRY and CDR2 is SYGVKD. The CDR3 consists of 14 residues. As to this clone: As yet, its antigen is unknown.

This chain links TRBV10-3 with TRBJ1-5; D is undetermined. This sequence originates from a young man in good health and CMV-seropositive. The sample was PBMCs. The DNA of the CDR3 is TGTGCCATCAGTGTCAGACAAGATGATCAGCCCCAGCATTTT. Translating gives CAISVRQDDQPQHF.